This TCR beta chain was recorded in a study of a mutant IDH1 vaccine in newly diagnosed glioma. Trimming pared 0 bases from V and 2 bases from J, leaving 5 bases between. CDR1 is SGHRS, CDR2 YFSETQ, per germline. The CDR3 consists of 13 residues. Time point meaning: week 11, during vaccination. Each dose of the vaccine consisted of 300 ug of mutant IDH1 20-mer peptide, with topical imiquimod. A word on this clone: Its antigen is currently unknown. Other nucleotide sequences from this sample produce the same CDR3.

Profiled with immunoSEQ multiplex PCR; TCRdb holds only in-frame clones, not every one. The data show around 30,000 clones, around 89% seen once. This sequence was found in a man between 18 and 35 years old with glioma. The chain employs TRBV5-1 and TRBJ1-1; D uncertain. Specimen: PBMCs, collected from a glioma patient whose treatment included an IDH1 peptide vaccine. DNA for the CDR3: TGCGCCAGCAGCTTGGAGGTCAACACTGAAGCTTTCTTT. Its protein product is CASSLEVNTEAFF.